This T cell receptor beta chain was recorded in a study of cytomegalovirus exposure and HLA in healthy donors. The CDR3 is 13 amino acids. Germline V gives CDR1 SQVTM, CDR2 ANQGSEA. V was pared by 2 bases and J by 4 bases, with 11 bases between. General study findings and limits: Clonal expansion, a later analysis showed, was greater in HLA-associated TCR beta chains than in equally common others. A likely sequencing artifact accounted for one observed cluster of highly shared sequence variants. A later analysis linked 15,000 to 20,000 TCR beta sequences to HLA alleles at 0.05 false discovery rate. In an earlier analysis, in some 600 donors, most V segments appeared productive either ~90% or ~30% of the time.

Primers included in the PCR were 60 Vbeta and 13 Jbeta primers. Measured with immunoSEQ multiplex PCR; TCRdb has only the in-frame clones, and not every one. Here the sample spans about 130,000 clones, 75% to 90% being singletons. The sample holds one count of this clone. Its target is not known. This chain links TRBV29-1 with TRBJ2-5, with no clear D. The sequence was obtained from a male donor in good health and CMV-seronegative. The sample consisted of PBMCs. The CDR3 coding sequence is TGCAGCGTTGAAAGCCCTATCTTAGAGACCCAGTACTTC. The encoded protein is CSVESPILETQYF.